The clone carrying this TCR beta chain was seen only a few times. Its antigen is as yet unknown. This specimen belongs to a study of T-cell reconstitution after alpha-beta-depleted transplantation in children. Study-wide points: Approximately two months post-transplant, alpha-beta T cells reportedly originated from several hundred expanded graft clones. After one year, T-cell counts and TCRbeta diversity mostly came from new T cells.

Molecular barcoding with unique molecular identifiers was used for the TCRbeta library. TCRdb independently ran MiXCR on the PCR reads; one entry per CDR3 protein. The sample lists about 310,000 distinct CDR3 sequences; 23% were seen once. Specimen: PBMCs, mostly from graft donor cells, collected 180 days after TCRalphabeta/CD19-depleted stem cell transplant. The clonotype comes from a male patient aged 10 to 17 who had a stem cell transplant for acute lymphoblastic leukemia, so the T cells may come from the graft donor.

In DNA, the CDR3 is TGTGCCAGCAGCTTTCTAATAGATGAAAAACTGTTTTTT. It is translated as CASSFLIDEKLFF. The V call is TRBV7-9, the J call TRBJ1-4; D uncertain. The germline V gene encodes CDR1 SEHNR and CDR2 FQNEAQ (reference sequence). The CDR3 runs 13 residues. Trimming pared 3 bases from V and 6 bases from J, leaving 8 bases between.